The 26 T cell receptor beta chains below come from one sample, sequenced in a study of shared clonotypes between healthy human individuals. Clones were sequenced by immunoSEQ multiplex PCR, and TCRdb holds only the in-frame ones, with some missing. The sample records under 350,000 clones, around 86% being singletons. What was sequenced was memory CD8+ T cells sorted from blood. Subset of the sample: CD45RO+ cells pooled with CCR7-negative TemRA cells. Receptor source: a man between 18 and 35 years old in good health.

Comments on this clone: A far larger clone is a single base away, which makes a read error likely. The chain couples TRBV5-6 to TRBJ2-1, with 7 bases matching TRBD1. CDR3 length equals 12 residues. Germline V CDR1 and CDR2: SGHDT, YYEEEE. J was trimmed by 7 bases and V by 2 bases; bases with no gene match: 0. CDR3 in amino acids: CASSLQGNEQFF. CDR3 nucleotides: TGTGCCAGCAGCTTACAGGGGAATGAGCAGTTCTTC.

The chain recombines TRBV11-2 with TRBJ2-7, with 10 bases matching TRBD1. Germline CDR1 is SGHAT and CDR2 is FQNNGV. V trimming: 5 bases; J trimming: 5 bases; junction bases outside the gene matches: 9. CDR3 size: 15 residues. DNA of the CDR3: TGTGCCAGCAGCGTGACAGGGGGCAGCGTCCACGAGCAGTACTTC. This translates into CASSVTGGSVHEQYF.

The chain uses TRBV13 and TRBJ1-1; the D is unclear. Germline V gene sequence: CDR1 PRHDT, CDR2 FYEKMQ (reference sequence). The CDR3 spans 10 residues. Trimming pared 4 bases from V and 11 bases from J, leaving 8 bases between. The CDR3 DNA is TGTGCCAGCAGCTCCGACGGGGCTTTCTTT. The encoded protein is CASSSDGAFF.

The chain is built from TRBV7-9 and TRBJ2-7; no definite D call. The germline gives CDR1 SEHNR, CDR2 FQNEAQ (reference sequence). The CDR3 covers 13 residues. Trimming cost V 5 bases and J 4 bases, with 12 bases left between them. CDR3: CASSPPTRYEQYF. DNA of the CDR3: TGTGCCAGCAGCCCCCCAACGAGGTACGAGCAGTACTTC. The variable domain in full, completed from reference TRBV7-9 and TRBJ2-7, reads DTGVSQNPRHKITKRGQNVTFRCDPISEHNRLYWYRQTLGQGPEFLTYFQNEAQLEKSRLLSDRFSAERPKGSFSTLEIQRTEQGDSAMYLCASSPPTRYEQYFGPGTRLTVT.

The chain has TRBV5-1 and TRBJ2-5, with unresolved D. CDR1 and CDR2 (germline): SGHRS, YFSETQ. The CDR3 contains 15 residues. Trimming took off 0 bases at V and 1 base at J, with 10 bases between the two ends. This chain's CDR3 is CASSLDVGSQETQYF. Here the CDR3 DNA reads TGCGCCAGCAGCTTGGATGTGGGCTCCCAAGAGACCCAGTACTTC.

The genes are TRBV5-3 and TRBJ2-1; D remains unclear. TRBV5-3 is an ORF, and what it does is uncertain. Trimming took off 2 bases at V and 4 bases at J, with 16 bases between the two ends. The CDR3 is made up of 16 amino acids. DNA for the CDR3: TGTGCCAGAAGCTTTAACCACGGAACACGGTACAATGAGCAGTTCTTC. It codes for CARSFNHGTRYNEQFF.

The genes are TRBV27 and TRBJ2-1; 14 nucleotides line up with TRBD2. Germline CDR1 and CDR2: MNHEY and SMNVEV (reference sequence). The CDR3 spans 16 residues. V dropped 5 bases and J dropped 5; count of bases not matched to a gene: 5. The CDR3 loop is CASSKPGLAGDNEQFF. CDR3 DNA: TGTGCCAGCAGTAAGCCGGGACTAGCGGGAGACAATGAGCAGTTCTTC.

The CDR3 here is CAWIKDGGSWEEQFF. The CDR3 bases are TGTGCCTGGATTAAGGATGGGGGGAGCTGGGAGGAGCAGTTCTTC. The chain links TRBV30 to TRBJ2-1, with D possibly being TRBD2 (6 bases). The germline CDR1 and CDR2 sequences are GTSNPN and SVGIG (reference sequence). Trimming shortened V by 4 bases and J by 10 bases, and 23 bases separated the two germline ends. CDR3 size: 15 residues. The variable domain in full, completed from reference TRBV30 and TRBJ2-1, reads SQTIHQWPATLVQPVGSPLSLECTVEGTSNPNLYWYRQAAGRGLQLLFYSVGIGQISSEVPQNLSASRPQDRQFILSSKKLLLSDSGFYLCAWIKDGGSWEEQFFGPGTRLTVL.

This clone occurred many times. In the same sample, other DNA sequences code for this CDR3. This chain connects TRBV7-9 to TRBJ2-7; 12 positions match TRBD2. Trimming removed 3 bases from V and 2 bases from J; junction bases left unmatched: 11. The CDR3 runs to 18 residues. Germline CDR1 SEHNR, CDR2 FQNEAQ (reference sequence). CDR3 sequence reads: CASSFPTSGGALAYEQYF. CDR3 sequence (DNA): TGTGCCAGCAGCTTTCCGACTAGCGGGGGAGCGCTCGCCTACGAGCAGTACTTC.

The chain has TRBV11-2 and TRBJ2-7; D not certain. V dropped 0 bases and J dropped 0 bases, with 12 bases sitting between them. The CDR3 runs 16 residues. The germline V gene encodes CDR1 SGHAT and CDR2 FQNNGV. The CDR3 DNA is TGTGCCAGCAGCTTAGATCATTGGCAGGACTCCTACGAGCAGTACTTC. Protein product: CASSLDHWQDSYEQYF.

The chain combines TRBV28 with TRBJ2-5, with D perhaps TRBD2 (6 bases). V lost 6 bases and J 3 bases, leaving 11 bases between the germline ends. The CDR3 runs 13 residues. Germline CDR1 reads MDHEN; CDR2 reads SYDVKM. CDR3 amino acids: CASSGGLEETQYF. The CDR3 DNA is TGTGCCAGCAGCGGGGGATTGGAAGAGACCCAGTACTTC.

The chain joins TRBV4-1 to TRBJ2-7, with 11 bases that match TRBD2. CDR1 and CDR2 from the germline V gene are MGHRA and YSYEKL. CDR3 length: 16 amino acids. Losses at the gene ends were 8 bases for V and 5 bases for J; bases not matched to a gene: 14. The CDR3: CASGIRASGRYNEQYF. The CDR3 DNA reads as TGCGCCAGCGGGATACGGGCTAGCGGGAGGTACAACGAGCAGTACTTC.

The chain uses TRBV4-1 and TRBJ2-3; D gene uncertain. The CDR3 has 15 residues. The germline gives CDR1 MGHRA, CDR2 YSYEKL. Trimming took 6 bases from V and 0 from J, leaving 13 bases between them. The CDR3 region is CASRRRTESTDTQYF. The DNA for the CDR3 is TGCGCCAGCAGACGTCGGACCGAGAGCACAGATACGCAGTATTTT.

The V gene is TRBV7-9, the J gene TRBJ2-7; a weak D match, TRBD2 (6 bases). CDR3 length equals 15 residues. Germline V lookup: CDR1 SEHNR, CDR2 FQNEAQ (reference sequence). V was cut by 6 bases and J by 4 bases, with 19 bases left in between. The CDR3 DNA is TGTGCCAGCAGTCCCCAGGAGGGAGGATGGTACGAGCAGTACTTC. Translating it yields CASSPQEGGWYEQYF.

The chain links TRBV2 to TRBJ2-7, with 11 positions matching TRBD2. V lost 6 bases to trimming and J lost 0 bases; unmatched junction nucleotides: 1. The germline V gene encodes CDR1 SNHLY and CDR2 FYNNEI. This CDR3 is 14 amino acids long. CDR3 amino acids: CASRGLADSYEQYF. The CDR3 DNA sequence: TGTGCCAGCAGGGGACTAGCGGACTCCTACGAGCAGTACTTC.

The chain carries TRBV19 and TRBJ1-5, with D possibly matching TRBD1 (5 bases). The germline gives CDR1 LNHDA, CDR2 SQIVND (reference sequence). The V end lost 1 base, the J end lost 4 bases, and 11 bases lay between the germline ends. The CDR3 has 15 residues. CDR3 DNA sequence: TGTGCCAGTAGTATAGGGGGGACCTGGAATCAGCCCCAGCATTTT. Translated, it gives CASSIGGTWNQPQHF. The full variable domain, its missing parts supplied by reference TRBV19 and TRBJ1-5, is DGGITQSPKYLFRKEGQNVTLSCEQNLNHDAMYWYRQDPGQGLRLIYYSQIVNDFQKGDIAEGYSVSREKKESFPLTVTSAQKNPTAFYLCASSIGGTWNQPQHFGDGTRLSIL.

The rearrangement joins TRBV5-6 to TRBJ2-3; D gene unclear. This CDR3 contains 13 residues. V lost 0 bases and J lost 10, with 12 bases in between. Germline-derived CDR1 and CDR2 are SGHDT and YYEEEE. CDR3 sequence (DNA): TGTGCCAGCAGCTTGGGGGCTGGGCCTCCGCAGTATTTT. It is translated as CASSLGAGPPQYF.

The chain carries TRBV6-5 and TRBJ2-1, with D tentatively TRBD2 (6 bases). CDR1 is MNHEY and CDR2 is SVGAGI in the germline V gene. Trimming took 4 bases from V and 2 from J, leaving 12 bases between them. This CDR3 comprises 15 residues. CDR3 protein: CASSSTGATYNEQFF. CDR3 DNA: TGTGCCAGCAGTTCTACGGGAGCTACCTACAATGAGCAGTTCTTC.

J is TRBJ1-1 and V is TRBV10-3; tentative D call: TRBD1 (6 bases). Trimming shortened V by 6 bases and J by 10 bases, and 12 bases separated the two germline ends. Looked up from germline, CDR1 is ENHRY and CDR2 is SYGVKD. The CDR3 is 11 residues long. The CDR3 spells CAIRGRGGAFF. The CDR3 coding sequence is TGTGCCATCAGGGGCCGAGGGGGAGCTTTCTTT.

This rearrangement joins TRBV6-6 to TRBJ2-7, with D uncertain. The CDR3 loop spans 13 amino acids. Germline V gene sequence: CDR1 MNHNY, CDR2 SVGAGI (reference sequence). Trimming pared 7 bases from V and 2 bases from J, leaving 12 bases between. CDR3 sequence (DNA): TGTGCCAGCAATGACGGCGGAACCTACGAGCAGTACTTC. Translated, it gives CASNDGGTYEQYF.

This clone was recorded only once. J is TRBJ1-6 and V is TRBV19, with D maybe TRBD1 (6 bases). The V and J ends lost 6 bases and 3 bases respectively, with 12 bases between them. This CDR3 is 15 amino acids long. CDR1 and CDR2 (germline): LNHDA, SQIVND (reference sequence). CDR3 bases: TGTGCCAGTAGCAACAGGGTTGGCTATAATTCACCCCTCCACTTT. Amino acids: CASSNRVGYNSPLHF.

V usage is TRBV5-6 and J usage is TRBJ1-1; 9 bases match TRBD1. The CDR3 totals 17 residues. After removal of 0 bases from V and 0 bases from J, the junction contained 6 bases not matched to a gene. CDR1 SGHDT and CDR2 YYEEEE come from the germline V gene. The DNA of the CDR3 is TGTGCCAGCAGCTTGGAGGGACAGGGTATTATGAACACTGAAGCTTTCTTT. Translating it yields CASSLEGQGIMNTEAFF.

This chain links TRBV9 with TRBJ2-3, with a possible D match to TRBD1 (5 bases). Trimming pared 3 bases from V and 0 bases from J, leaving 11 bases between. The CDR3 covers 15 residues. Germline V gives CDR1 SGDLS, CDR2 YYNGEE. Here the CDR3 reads CASSADRASTDTQYF. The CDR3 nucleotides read TGTGCCAGCAGCGCAGACAGAGCAAGCACAGATACGCAGTATTTT.

This CDR3 is CASSLEGRGPTYEQYF. For the CDR3, the DNA is TGCGCCAGCAGCTTGGAAGGGAGAGGGCCCACCTACGAGCAGTACTTC. The gene calls are TRBV5-1 and TRBJ2-7, with a tentative D call TRBD2 (5 bases). This CDR3 has 16 amino acids. Germline CDR1 SGHRS, CDR2 YFSETQ. Trimming took off 0 bases at V and 2 bases at J, with 15 bases between the two ends.

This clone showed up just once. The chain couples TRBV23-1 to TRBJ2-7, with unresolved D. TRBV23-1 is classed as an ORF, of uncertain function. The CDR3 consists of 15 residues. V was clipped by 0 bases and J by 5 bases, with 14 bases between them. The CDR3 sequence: CASSQSLARNDEQYF. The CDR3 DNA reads TGCGCCAGCAGTCAATCGTTGGCGAGAAACGACGAGCAGTACTTC.

CDR3 nucleotides: TGTGCCAGCAGTCCAGGGACTAGCGGGAGAGGGACGGTGCAGTATTTT. It codes for CASSPGTSGRGTVQYF. The chain joins TRBV27 to TRBJ2-3; the match to TRBD2 covers 14 bases. The V gene end was trimmed by 5 bases and the J gene end by 11 bases; junction bases not matched to a gene: 12. The germline gives CDR1 MNHEY, CDR2 SMNVEV (reference sequence). The CDR3 covers 16 residues.